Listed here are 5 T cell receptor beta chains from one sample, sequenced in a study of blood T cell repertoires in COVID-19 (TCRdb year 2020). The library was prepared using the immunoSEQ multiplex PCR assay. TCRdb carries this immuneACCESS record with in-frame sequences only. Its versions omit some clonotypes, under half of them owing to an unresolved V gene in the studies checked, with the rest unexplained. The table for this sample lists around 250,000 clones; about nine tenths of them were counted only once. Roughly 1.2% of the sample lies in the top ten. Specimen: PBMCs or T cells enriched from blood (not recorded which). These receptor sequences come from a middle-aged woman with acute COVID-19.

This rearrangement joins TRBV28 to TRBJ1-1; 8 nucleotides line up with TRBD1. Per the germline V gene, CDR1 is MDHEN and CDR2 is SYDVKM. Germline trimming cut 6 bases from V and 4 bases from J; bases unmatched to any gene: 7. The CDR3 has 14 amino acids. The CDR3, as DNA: TGTGCCAGCAGGTCAGGGGGCAAATTCACTGAAGCTTTCTTT. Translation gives CASRSGGKFTEAFF.

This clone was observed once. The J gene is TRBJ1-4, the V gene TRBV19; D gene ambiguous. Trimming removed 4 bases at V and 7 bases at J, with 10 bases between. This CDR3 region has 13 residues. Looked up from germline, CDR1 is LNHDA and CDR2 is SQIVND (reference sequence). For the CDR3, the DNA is TGTGCCAGTAGTAGGGGAGAGGGTGAAAAACTGTTTTTT. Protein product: CASSRGEGEKLFF.

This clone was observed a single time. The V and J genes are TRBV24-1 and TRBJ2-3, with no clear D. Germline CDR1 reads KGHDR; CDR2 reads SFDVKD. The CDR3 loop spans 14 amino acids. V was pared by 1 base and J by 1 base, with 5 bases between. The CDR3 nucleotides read TGTGCCACCAGTGATTTTGGCCGCACAGATACGCAGTATTTT. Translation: CATSDFGRTDTQYF.

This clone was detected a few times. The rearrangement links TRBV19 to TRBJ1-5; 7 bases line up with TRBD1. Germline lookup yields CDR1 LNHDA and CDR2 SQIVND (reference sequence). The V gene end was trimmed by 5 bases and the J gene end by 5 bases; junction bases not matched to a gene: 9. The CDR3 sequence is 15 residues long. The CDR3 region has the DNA TGTGCCAGTAGTGAACCGGGACAGAAATATCAGCCCCAGCATTTT. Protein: CASSEPGQKYQPQHF. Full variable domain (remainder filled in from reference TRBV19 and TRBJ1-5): DGGITQSPKYLFRKEGQNVTLSCEQNLNHDAMYWYRQDPGQGLRLIYYSQIVNDFQKGDIAEGYSVSREKKESFPLTVTSAQKNPTAFYLCASSEPGQKYQPQHFGDGTRLSIL.

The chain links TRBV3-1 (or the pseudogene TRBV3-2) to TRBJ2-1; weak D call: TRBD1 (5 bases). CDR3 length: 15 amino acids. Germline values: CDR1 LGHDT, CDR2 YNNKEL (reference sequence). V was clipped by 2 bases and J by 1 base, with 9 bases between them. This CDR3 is CASSQTGRSYNEQFF. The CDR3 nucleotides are TGTGCCAGCAGCCAAACAGGACGGTCCTACAATGAGCAGTTCTTC.